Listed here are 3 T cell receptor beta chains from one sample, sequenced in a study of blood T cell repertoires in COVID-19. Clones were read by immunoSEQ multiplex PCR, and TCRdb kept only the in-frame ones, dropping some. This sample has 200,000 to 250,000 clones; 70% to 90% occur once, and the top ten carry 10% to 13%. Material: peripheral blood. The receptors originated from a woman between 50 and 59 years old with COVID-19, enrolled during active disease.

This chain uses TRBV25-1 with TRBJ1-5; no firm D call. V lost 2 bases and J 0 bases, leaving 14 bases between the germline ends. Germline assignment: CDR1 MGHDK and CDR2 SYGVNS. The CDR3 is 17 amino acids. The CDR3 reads CASSEGVGGYSNQPQHF. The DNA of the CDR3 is TGTGCCAGCAGTGAAGGGGTAGGCGGGTATAGCAATCAGCCCCAGCATTTT.

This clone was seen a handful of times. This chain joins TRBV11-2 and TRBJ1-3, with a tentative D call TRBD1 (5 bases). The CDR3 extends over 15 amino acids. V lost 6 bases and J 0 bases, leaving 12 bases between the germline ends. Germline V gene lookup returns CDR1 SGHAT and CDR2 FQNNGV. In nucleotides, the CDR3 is TGTGCCAGCAGGAAAACAGGAATCTCTGGAAACACCATATATTTT. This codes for CASRKTGISGNTIYF.

CDR3 amino acids: CSVEEGGSRTEAFF. The DNA for the CDR3 is TGCAGCGTTGAAGAAGGGGGATCGCGTACTGAAGCTTTCTTT. This chain connects TRBV29-1 to TRBJ1-1; a weak D match, TRBD1 (6 bases). The CDR3 extends over 14 amino acids. V lost 0 bases to trimming and J lost 5 bases, with 13 bases between them. Germline assignment: CDR1 SQVTM and CDR2 ANQGSEA.